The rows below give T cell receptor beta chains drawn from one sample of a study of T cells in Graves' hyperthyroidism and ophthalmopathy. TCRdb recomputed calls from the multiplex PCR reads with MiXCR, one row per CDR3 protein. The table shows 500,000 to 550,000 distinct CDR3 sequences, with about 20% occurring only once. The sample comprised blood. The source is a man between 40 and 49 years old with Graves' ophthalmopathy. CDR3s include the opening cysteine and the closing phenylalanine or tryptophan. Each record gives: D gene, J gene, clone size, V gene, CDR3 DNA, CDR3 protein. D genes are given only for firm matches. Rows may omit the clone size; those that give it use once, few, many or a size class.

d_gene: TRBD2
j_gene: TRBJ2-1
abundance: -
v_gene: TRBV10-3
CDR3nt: TGTGCCATCAGTGAGAAGGTAGCGGGAGAAACCTACAATGAGCAGTTCTTC
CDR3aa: CAISEKVAGETYNEQFF

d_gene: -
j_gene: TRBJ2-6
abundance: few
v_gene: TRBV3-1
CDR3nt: TGTGCCAGCAGCCAAGCGATCACAGTTGGGGCCAACGTCCTGACTTTC
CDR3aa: CASSQAITVGANVLTF

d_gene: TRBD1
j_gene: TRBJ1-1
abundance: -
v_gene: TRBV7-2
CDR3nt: TGTGCCAGCAGCTTTGGGACAGGGATGGAGGCTTTCTTT
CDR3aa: CASSFGTGMEAFF

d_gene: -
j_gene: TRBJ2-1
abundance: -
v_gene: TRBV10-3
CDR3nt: TGTGCCATCAGTGGGGGGCCCAATGAGCAGTTCTTC
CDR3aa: CAISGGPNEQFF

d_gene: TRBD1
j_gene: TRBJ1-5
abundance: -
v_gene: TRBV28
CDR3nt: TGTGCCAGCACCTTGGGAGGGGGCAGGCAGCCCCAGCATTTT
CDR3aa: CASTLGGGRQPQHF

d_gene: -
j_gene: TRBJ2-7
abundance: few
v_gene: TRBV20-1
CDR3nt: TGCAGTGCTAGAGACGGAACCGCCCGAGGCGGCGAGCAGTACTTC
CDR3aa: CSARDGTARGGEQYF

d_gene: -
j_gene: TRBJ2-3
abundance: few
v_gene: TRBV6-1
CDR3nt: TGTGCCAGCAATCTGGGGGATACGCAGTATTTT
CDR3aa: CASNLGDTQYF

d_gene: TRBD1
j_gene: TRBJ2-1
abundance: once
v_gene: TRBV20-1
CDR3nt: TGCAGTGCCCATACAGGGGATAGGTACAATGAGCAGTTCTTC
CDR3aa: CSAHTGDRYNEQFF

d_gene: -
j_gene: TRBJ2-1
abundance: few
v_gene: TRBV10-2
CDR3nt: TGCGCCAGCCGGGAAGGCGTCGGCCCCGGGGATGAGCAGTTCTTC
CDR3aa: CASREGVGPGDEQFF

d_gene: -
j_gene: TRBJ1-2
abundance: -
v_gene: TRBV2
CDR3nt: TGTGCCAGCAGTGTTTTAAATACAGAAATCAACTATGGCTACACCTTC
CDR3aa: CASSVLNTEINYGYTF

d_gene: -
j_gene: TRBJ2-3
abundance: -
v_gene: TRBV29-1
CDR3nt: TGCAGCGCGGAGGTCAATACGCAGTATTTT
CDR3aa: CSAEVNTQYF

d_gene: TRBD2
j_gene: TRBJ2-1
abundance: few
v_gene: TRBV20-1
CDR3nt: TGCAGTGCGAGTTTTTCGGGAGGCGGGAGGAGGGTGGGTGAGCAGTTCTTC
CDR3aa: CSASFSGGGRRVGEQFF

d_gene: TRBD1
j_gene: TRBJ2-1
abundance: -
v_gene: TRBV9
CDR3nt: TGTGCCAGCAGCGAGGGGACAGGTCACAATGAGCAGTTCTTC
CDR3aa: CASSEGTGHNEQFF